This T cell receptor (beta chain) was sequenced in a study of control samples from healthy donors and cancer patients. CDR1 and CDR2 from the germline V gene are GTSNPN and SVGIG (reference sequence). The germline V and J ends were trimmed by 5 bases and 8 bases, with 18 bases remaining between them. The CDR3 loop spans 13 amino acids. The table came from immunoSEQ multiplex PCR; TCRdb's copy has only in-frame clones and leaves some out. Here the sample spans some 130,000 clones, 93% being singletons. This chain links TRBV30 with TRBJ1-1; perhaps TRBD1 as D (6 bases). This receptor was taken from a man between 45 and 60 years old with head and neck cancer. Sequencing was performed on PBMCs. The chain's CDR3 is CAWGRGGGSEAFF. The DNA for the CDR3 is TGTGCCTGGGGAAGGGGAGGGGGATCCGAAGCTTTCTTT.